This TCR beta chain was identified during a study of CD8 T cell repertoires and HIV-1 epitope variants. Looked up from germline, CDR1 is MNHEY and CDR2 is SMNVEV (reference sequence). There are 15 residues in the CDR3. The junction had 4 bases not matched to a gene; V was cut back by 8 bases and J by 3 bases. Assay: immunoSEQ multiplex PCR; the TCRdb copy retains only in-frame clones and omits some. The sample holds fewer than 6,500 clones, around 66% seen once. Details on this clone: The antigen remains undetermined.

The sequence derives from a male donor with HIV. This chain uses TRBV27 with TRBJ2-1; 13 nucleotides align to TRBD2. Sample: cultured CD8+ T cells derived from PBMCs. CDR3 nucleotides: TGTGCCAGCTATCGGACTAGCGGGGGCTACAATGAGCAGTTCTTC. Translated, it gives CASYRTSGGYNEQFF.